The 16 T cell receptor beta chains presented below share a single source sample, sequenced in a study of shared T cell receptors in the human thymus. The method was immunoSEQ multiplex PCR; TCRdb's version includes in-frame clones alone and lacks a portion of them. This sample yields 700,000 or so clones, of which 80% to 90% are seen a single time; roughly 0.01% belongs to the top ten. This same sample was also part of a study on human thymus T cells.

The sequenced material came from thymocytes. The source is a girl under three years old with a congenital heart defect.

The chain uses TRBV9 and TRBJ1-1, with TRBD1 as a possible D gene (6 bases). V lost 3 bases and J 1 base, leaving 22 bases between the germline ends. Germline V gene data show CDR1 as SGDLS and CDR2 as YYNGEE. The CDR3 has 18 amino acids. CDR3 amino acids: CASSARDTLFGGNTEAFF. The CDR3 DNA reads as TGTGCCAGCAGCGCTCGGGACACATTATTTGGGGGGAACACTGAAGCTTTCTTT.

This clone has just a few counts. This chain uses TRBV4-3 with TRBJ2-3, with TRBD2 matching 9 bases. V shed 1 base, J shed 4 bases, and the junction held 12 bases outside the gene matches. Germline CDR1 and CDR2: LGHNA and YSLEER. The CDR3 is 18 residues long. The CDR3 DNA is TGCGCCAGCAGCCAAGCCCCCCCAGCGGGGGGCCTGCCAGATACGCAGTATTTT. Translated, it gives CASSQAPPAGGLPDTQYF.

This clone occurred once. The chain joins TRBV19 to TRBJ1-2; tentatively, D is TRBD1 (6 bases). Trimming took 7 bases from V and 4 from J, leaving 22 bases between them. The CDR3 spans 16 residues. Germline CDR1 is LNHDA and CDR2 is SQIVND (reference sequence). CDR3 DNA: TGTGCCAGTACCTCTAAAATGGGGGACAAGTCCTATGGCTACACCTTC. Translating it yields CASTSKMGDKSYGYTF. The whole variable domain, remainder taken from reference TRBV19 and TRBJ1-2, is DGGITQSPKYLFRKEGQNVTLSCEQNLNHDAMYWYRQDPGQGLRLIYYSQIVNDFQKGDIAEGYSVSREKKESFPLTVTSAQKNPTAFYLCASTSKMGDKSYGYTFGSGTRLTVV.

This sequence joins TRBV4-1 and TRBJ1-5; tentative D call: TRBD1 (6 bases). This CDR3 spans 16 amino acids. V shed 0 bases and J shed 3 bases, with 12 bases lying between them. CDR1 is MGHRA and CDR2 is YSYEKL in the germline V gene. CDR3 amino acids: CASSQDRTEVNQPQHF. The CDR3 nucleotides are TGCGCCAGCAGCCAAGATCGGACAGAGGTCAATCAGCCCCAGCATTTT.

The gene calls are TRBV6-5 and TRBJ2-5; tentatively, D is TRBD1 (5 bases). The V end was cut by 6 bases, the J end by 2 bases, with 7 bases between. CDR1 is MNHEY, CDR2 SVGAGI, per germline. This CDR3 is 12 amino acids long. The CDR3 nucleotides are TGTGCCAGCAGACAGGATCAAGAGACCCAGTACTTC. Its protein product is CASRQDQETQYF.

The chain is built from TRBV4-2 and TRBJ1-6; D is unclear. V lost 5 bases to trimming and J lost 0 bases, with 14 bases between them. The CDR3 has 17 residues. Germline V gives CDR1 LGHNA, CDR2 YNFKEQ. CDR3 protein: CASSAQTLGSYNSPLHF. The DNA for the CDR3 is TGTGCCAGCAGCGCCCAGACTTTAGGCTCCTATAATTCACCCCTCCACTTT.

The chain employs TRBV2 and TRBJ1-5; D remains unclear. Germline V gene sequence: CDR1 SNHLY, CDR2 FYNNEI. The V and J ends lost 3 bases and 7 bases respectively, with 19 bases between them. The CDR3 extends over 16 amino acids. This CDR3 is CASSDNRKSGGQPQHF. As DNA, the CDR3 is TGTGCCAGCAGTGACAATCGGAAATCCGGAGGACAGCCCCAGCATTTT.

The gene calls are TRBV27 and TRBJ2-2; no firm D call. Germline-derived CDR1 and CDR2 are MNHEY and SMNVEV (reference sequence). This CDR3 region has 18 residues. V lost 5 bases and J 3 bases, leaving 22 bases between the germline ends. The CDR3 coding sequence is TGTGCCAGCAGTGCCTATCAACCCACGATTCCATACACCGGGGAGCTGTTTTTT. Its translation is CASSAYQPTIPYTGELFF.

The chain uses TRBV27 and TRBJ2-7; 8 bases agree with TRBD2. The CDR3 length is 16 residues. Per germline, CDR1 MNHEY and CDR2 SMNVEV (reference sequence). The V gene end was trimmed by 5 bases and the J gene end by 6 bases; junction bases not matched to a gene: 15. CDR3 sequence (DNA): TGTGCCAGCAGTCGGGGGGGTGGGTCTGGGGATCTCGAGCAGTACTTC. Amino acids: CASSRGGGSGDLEQYF.

Notes on this clone: Compared with germline, one end of the junction differs, possibly owing to a read error. This same CDR3 is encoded by further DNA sequences in the sample. The J gene is TRBJ2-7, the V gene TRBV15; a weak D match, TRBD2 (6 bases). Germline CDR1 reads LNHNV; CDR2 reads YYDKDF (reference sequence). The CDR3 is 18 residues long. This CDR3 is CATSRDLMAEGLGYEQYF. The CDR3 DNA reads TGTGCCACCAGCAGAGATTTGATGGCGGAGGGCTTGGGCTACGAGCAATACTTC.

Notes on this clone: Its ends do not fully match the called genes, so a read error is possible. This chain uses TRBV28 with TRBJ2-1, with D tentatively TRBD2 (5 bases). Germline V gives CDR1 MDHEN, CDR2 SYDVKM. The CDR3 length is 15 residues. The CDR3: CVSRSVQSGFNEQFF. The CDR3 region has the DNA TGTGTCAGCAGATCTGTTCAAAGCGGTTTCAATGAGCAGTTCTTC.

This chain uses TRBV28 with TRBJ2-6; 11 nucleotides align to TRBD1. Germline V CDR1 and CDR2: MDHEN, SYDVKM. The CDR3 is 17 residues long. V trimming: 2 bases; J trimming: 1 base; junction bases outside the gene matches: 1. CDR3 in amino acids: CASSLRDRGSGANVLTF. CDR3 nucleotide sequence: TGTGCCAGCAGTTTAAGGGACAGGGGGTCTGGGGCCAACGTCCTGACTTTC. The full variable domain, its missing parts supplied by reference TRBV28 and TRBJ2-6, is DVKVTQSSRYLVKRTGEKVFLECVQDMDHENMFWYRQDPGLGLRLIYFSYDVKMKEKGDIPEGYSVSREKKERFSLILESASTNQTSMYLCASSLRDRGSGANVLTFGAGSRLTVL.

The CDR3 DNA reads TGCGCCAGCAGTGCCAATCTAGCGGGGATTAGGAATGAGCAGTTCTTC. It yields the protein CASSANLAGIRNEQFF. J is TRBJ2-1 and V is TRBV4-1; 9 bases are a match to TRBD2. This CDR3 contains 16 residues. The trim removed 6 bases at V and 7 bases at J, leaving 13 bases unmatched. Germline V gene sequence: CDR1 MGHRA, CDR2 YSYEKL.

This chain connects TRBV15 to TRBJ1-5; TRBD1 agrees at 7 bases. J lost 1 base, V lost 0 bases, and 6 bases had no gene match. The germline V gene encodes CDR1 LNHNV and CDR2 YYDKDF (reference sequence). This CDR3 comprises 17 residues. CDR3 protein: CATSRDPGQASNQPQHF. The CDR3 DNA is TGTGCCACCAGCAGAGATCCCGGACAGGCCAGCAATCAGCCCCAGCATTTT.

This clone has just a few counts. This sequence joins TRBV7-8 and TRBJ1-3; no firm D call. The germline V gene encodes CDR1 SGHVS and CDR2 FQNEAQ. V gave up 1 base and J gave up 0 bases, with 13 bases separating them. This CDR3 contains 17 residues. Here the CDR3 DNA reads TGTGCCAGCAGCTTAGATTTTCGGTCGAGCTCTGGAAACACCATATATTTT. This encodes CASSLDFRSSSGNTIYF.

This clone was seen once. DNA for the CDR3: TGTGCCAGTAGTATAGAATTTGGGGGGGGCACAGATACGCAGTATTTT. It encodes CASSIEFGGGTDTQYF. The chain links TRBV19 to TRBJ2-3, with 7 bases identical to TRBD2. Germline V gene data show CDR1 as LNHDA and CDR2 as SQIVND (reference sequence). Germline trimming cut 0 bases from V and 1 base from J; bases unmatched to any gene: 4. CDR3 size: 16 residues.